These T cell receptor beta chains were read from a single sample in a study of control samples from healthy donors and cancer patients. This table comes from immunoSEQ multiplex PCR, and its TCRdb copy is limited to in-frame clones, with some not included. The sample has more than 100,000 clones; around 93% are singletons. The sample consisted of blood. These receptors all stem from a man between 18 and 29 years old in good health. Each CDR3 is given with its conserved first and last residue. The order of the fields is V gene, J gene, clone size, D gene, CDR3 DNA, CDR3 protein. D genes are given only for firm matches. Clone size is not always given. Where it is, it says once, few, many or a class for expanded clones.

V: TRBV4-1; J: TRBJ2-7; size: -; D: -; DNA: TGCGCCAGCAGCCATGGGACGGCCTACGAGCAGTACTTC; CDR3: CASSHGTAYEQYF
V: TRBV30; J: TRBJ2-6; size: -; D: -; DNA: TGTGCCGCCAGACCGAACTCTGGGGCCAACGTCCTGACTTTC; CDR3: CAARPNSGANVLTF
V: TRBV5-1; J: TRBJ1-3; size: -; D: -; DNA: TGCGCCAGCAGCTCCCGAGGGGTGGGTGGCTCTGGAAACACCATATATTTT; CDR3: CASSSRGVGGSGNTIYF
V: TRBV29-1; J: TRBJ1-1; size: -; D: -; DNA: TGCAGCGTTGAGAAGGGCATGAACACTGAAGCTTTCTTT; CDR3: CSVEKGMNTEAFF
V: TRBV6-5; J: TRBJ2-3; size: -; D: TRBD2; DNA: TGTGCCAGCGGACTGACTAGCGGGGTTACAGATACGCAGTATTTT; CDR3: CASGLTSGVTDTQYF
V: TRBV2; J: TRBJ1-1; size: -; D: TRBD1; DNA: TGTGCCAGTACTACAGGGGGCCGGAAAGCTTTCTTT; CDR3: CASTTGGRKAFF
V: TRBV5-6; J: TRBJ1-2; size: -; D: -; DNA: TGTGCCAGCAGCTTGAATCGGTATGGCTACACCTTC; CDR3: CASSLNRYGYTF
V: TRBV19; J: TRBJ1-5; size: -; D: TRBD1; DNA: TGTGCCAGTAGTATCCAAACAGGGGGAAATAGCAATCAGCCCCAGCATTTT; CDR3: CASSIQTGGNSNQPQHF
V: TRBV10-2; J: TRBJ1-5; size: once; D: -; DNA: TGCGCCAGCACCAGGGACTTCAATCAGCCCCAGCATTTT; CDR3: CASTRDFNQPQHF
V: TRBV6-5; J: TRBJ1-6; size: few; D: -; DNA: TGTGCCAGCACCCCCGGGGGGGTTGTTTCACCCCTCCACTTT; CDR3: CASTPGGVVSPLHF
V: TRBV27; J: TRBJ1-2; size: -; D: TRBD1; DNA: TGTGCCAGCAGTTTCGGGACAGGCTATGGCTACACCTTC; CDR3: CASSFGTGYGYTF
V: TRBV19; J: TRBJ1-1; size: -; D: -; DNA: TGTGCCAGTAGTATGGTAGGGACCCTAACTGGGATGAACACTGAAGCTTTCTTT; CDR3: CASSMVGTLTGMNTEAFF
V: TRBV24-1; J: TRBJ2-3; size: -; D: -; DNA: TGTGCCACCAGTGATTCTACCGTGAGCACAGATACGCAGTATTTT; CDR3: CATSDSTVSTDTQYF